The sequence of this T cell receptor (beta chain) was determined in a study of blood T cells in healthy people across ages. CDR3 length equals 15 residues. Germline CDR1 reads SGHTA; CDR2 reads FQGNSA. V gave up 5 bases and J gave up 6 bases, with 16 bases separating them. Points from the study as a whole: Not knowing donor CMV status may have confounded expanded clonotype changes. Roughly linearly, TCR beta diversity per million T cells fell as age increased.

PBMCs, at least 7 million per sample, were isolated. With a J-beta primer mix and a sample-barcoded 5' primer, a second PCR ran about 7 to 12 cycles. TCRdb re-derived calls from the 5' RACE reads in MiXCR, one entry per CDR3 protein. The data contain 1.5 million to 2 million distinct CDR3 sequences, roughly 27% of them seen just once; the ten biggest clones take up roughly 8%. This clonotype was detected many times. Its cognate antigen is unknown. The TCR sequence derives from a young woman in good health. The V call is TRBV7-2, the J call TRBJ2-2; tentatively, D is TRBD2 (6 bases). Source material: blood. This CDR3 reads CASSTTFGSAGELFF. The CDR3, as DNA: TGTGCCAGCAGCACCACTTTCGGGAGTGCCGGGGAGCTGTTTTTT.